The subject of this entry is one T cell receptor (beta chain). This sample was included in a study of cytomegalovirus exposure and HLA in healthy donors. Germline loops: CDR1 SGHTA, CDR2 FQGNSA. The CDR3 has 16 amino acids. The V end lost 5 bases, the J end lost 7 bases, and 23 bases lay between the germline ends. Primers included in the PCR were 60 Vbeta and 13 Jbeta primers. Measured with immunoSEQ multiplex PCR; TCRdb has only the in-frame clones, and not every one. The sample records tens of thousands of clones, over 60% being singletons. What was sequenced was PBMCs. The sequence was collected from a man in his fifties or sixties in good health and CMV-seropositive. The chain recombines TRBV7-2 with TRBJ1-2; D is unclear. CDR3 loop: CASSPGGLGVRSGYTF. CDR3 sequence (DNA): TGTGCCAGCAGCCCAGGAGGCCTCGGGGTAAGGAGTGGCTACACCTTC.